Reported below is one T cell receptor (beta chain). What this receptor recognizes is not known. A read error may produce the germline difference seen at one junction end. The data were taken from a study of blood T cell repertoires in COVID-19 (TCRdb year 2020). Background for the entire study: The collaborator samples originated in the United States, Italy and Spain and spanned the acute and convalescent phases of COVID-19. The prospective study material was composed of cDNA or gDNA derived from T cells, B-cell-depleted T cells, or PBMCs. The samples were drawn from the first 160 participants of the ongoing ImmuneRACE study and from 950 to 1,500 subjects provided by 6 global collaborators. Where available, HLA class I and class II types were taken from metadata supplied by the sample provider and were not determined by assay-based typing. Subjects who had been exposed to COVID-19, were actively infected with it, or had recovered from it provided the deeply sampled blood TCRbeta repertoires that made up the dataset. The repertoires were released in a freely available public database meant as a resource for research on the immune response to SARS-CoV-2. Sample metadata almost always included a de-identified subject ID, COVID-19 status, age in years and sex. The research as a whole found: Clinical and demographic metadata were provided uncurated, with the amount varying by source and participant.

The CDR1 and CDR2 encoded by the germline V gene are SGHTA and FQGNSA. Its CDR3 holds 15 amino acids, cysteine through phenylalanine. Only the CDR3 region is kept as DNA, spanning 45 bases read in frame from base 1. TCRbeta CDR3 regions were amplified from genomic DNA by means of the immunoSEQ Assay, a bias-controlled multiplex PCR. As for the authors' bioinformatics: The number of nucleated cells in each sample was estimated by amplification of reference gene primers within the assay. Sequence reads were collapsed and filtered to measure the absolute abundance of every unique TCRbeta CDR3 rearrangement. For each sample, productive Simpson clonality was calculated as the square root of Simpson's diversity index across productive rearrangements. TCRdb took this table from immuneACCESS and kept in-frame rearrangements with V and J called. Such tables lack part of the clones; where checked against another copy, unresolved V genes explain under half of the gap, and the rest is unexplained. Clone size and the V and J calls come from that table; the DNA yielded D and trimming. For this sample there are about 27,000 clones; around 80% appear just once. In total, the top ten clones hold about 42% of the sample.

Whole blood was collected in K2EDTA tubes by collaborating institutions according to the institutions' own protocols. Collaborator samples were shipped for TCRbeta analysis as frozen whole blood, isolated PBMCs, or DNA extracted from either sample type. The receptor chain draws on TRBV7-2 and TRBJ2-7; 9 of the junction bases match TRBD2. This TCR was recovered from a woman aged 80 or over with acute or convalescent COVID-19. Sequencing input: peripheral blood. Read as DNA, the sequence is TGTGCCAGCAGCCTAGCGGGCGGGGGGGCCTACGAGCAGTACTTC. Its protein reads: CASSLAGGGAYEQYF.